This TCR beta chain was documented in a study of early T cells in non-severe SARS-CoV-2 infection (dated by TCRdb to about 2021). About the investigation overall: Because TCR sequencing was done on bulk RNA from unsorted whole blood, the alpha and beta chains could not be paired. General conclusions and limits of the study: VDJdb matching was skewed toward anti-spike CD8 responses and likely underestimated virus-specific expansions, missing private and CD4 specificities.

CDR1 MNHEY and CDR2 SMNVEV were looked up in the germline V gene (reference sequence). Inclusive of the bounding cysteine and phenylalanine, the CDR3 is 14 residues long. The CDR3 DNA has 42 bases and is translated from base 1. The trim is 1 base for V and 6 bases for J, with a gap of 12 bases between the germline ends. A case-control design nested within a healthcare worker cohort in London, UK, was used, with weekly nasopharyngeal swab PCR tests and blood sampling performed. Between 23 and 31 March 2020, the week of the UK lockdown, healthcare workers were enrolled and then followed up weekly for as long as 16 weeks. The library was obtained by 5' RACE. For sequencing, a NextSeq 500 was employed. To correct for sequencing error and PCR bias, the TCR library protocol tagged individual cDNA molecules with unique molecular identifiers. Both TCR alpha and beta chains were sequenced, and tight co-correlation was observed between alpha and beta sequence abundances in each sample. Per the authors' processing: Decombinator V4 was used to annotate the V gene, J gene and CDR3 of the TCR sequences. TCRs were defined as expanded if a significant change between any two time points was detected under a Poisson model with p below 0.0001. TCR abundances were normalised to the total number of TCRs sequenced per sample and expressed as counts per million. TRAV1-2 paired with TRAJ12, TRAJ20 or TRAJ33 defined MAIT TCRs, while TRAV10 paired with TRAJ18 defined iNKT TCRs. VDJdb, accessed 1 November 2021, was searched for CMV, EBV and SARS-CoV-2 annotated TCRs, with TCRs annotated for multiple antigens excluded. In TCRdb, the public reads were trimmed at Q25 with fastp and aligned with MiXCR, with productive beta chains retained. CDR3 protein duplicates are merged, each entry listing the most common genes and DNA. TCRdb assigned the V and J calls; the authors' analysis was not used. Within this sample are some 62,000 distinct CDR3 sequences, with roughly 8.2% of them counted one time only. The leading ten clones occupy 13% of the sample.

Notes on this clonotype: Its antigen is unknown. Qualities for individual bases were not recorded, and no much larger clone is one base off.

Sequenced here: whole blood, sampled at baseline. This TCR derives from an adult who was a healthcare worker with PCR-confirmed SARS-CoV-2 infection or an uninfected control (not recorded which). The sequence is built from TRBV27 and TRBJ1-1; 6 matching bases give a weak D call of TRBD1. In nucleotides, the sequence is TGTGCCAGCAGTTTATACAGGGCGGGGGCTGAAGCTTTCTTT. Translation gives CASSLYRAGAEAFF.